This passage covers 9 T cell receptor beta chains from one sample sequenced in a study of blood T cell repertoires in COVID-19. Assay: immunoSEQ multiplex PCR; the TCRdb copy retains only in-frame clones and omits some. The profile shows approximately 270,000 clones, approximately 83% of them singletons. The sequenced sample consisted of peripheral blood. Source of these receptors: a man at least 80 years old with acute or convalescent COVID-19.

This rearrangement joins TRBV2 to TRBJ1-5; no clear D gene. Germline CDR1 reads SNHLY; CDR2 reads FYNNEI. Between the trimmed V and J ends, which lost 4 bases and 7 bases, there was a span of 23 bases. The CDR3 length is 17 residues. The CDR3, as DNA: TGTGCCAGCAGTGTGGTGGGAGCGAGTCGGGTCGGGCAGCCCCAGCATTTT. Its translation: CASSVVGASRVGQPQHF.

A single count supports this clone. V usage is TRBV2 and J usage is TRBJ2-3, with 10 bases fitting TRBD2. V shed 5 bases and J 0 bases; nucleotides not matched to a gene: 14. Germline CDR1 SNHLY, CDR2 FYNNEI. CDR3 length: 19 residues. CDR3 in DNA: TGTGCCAGCAGTACGGGACTAGCGAGTCCTCCTGCTAGCACAGATACGCAGTATTTT. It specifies CASSTGLASPPASTDTQYF.

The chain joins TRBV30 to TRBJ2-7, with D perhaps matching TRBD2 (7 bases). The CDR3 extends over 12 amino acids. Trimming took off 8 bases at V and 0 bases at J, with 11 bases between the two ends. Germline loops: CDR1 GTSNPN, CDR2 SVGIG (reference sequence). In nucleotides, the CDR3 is TGTGCCGCGAGGGGGGGCTCCTACGAGCAGTACTTC. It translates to CAARGGSYEQYF.

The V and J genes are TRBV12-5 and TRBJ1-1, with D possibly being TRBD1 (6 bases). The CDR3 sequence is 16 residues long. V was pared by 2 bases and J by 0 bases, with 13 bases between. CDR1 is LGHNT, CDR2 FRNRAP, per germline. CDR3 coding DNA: TGTGCTAGTGGTTTGATCGGGACATTTATGAACACTGAAGCTTTCTTT. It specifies CASGLIGTFMNTEAFF.

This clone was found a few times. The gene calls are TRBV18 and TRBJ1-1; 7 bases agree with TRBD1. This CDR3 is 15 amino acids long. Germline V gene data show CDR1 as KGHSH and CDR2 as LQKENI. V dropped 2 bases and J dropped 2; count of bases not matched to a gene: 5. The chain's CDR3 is CASSPSYRGNTEAFF. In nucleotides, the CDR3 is TGTGCCAGCTCACCAAGTTACAGGGGTAACACTGAAGCTTTCTTT.

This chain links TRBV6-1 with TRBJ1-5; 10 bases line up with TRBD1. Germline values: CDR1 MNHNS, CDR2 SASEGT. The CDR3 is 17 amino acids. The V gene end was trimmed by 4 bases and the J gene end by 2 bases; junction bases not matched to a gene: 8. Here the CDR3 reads CASSGLTGGLGNQPQHF. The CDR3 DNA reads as TGTGCCAGCAGTGGCTTGACAGGGGGCCTTGGCAATCAGCCCCAGCATTTT.

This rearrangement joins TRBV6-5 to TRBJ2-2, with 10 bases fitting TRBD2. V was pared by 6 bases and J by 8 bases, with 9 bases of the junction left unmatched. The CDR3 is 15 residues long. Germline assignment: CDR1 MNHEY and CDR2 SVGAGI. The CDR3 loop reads CASSYRGSGRGELFF. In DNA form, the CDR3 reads TGTGCCAGCAGCTATCGGGGTAGCGGGAGGGGGGAGCTGTTTTTT.

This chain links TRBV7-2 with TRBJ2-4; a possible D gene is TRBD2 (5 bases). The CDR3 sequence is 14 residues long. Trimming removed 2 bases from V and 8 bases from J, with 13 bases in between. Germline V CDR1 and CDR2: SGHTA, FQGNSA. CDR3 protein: CASSLLSSSHIQYF. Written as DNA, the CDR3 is TGTGCCAGCAGCTTATTATCTAGCTCGCACATTCAGTACTTC.

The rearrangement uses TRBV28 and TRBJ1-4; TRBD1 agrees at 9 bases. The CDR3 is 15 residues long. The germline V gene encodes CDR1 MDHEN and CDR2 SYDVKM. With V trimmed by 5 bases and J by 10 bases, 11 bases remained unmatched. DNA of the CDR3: TGTGCCAGCAGTAATAAACAGGGGGCGCTTGGAAAACTGTTTTTT. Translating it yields CASSNKQGALGKLFF. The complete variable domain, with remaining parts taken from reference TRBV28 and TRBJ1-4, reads DVKVTQSSRYLVKRTGEKVFLECVQDMDHENMFWYRQDPGLGLRLIYFSYDVKMKEKGDIPEGYSVSREKKERFSLILESASTNQTSMYLCASSNKQGALGKLFFGSGTQLSVL.